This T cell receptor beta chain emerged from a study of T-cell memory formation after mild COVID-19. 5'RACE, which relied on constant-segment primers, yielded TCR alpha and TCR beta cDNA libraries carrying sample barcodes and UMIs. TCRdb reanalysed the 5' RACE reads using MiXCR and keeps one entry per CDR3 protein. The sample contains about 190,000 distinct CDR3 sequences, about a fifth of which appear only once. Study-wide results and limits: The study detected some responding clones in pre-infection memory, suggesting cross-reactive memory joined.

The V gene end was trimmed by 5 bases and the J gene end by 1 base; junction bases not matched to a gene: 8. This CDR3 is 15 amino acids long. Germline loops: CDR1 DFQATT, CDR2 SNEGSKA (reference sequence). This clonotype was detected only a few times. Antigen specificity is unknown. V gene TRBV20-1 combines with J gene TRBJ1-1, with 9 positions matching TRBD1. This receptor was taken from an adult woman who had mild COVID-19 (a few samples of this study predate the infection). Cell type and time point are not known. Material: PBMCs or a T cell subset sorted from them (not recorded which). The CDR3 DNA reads TGCAGTGCTCCCGGGACAGGGTCGGGGAACACTGAAGCTTTCTTT. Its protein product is CSAPGTGSGNTEAFF.